These T cell receptor beta chains were read from a single sample in a study of T cell repertoires in cytomegalovirus infection. A single record per CDR3 protein comes from TCRdb applying MiXCR to the reads. This sample has about half a million distinct CDR3 sequences; 30% to 40% occur once, and the top ten carry roughly a sixth. The antigens these receptors bind are not known. Source: cultured PBMCs, taken from culture after CMV antigen stimulation. The receptors come from a human donor in good health (CMV status not recorded). Some clones in this sample may be carry-over from other donors' samples. Both conserved end residues are part of each CDR3. The order of the fields is clone size, V gene, D gene, J gene, CDR3 DNA, CDR3 protein. A D gene is named only where the DNA matches it firmly. The size entry is marked missing in some rows and otherwise reads once, few, many or a size class.

size: .; V: TRBV19; D: .; J: TRBJ1-5; DNA: TGTGCCAGTAGTATTCGCACGGTTTATAGCAATCAGCCCCAGCATTTT; CDR3: CASSIRTVYSNQPQHF
size: .; V: TRBV5-6; D: TRBD1; J: TRBJ1-2; DNA: TGTGCCAGCAGCTTGGGGACAGGGGGCTCAGATGGCTACACCTTC; CDR3: CASSLGTGGSDGYTF
size: many; V: TRBV7-2; D: TRBD1; J: TRBJ1-5; DNA: TGTGCCAGCAGCTGGGACAGGGGGCCTTATAGCAATCAGCCCCAGCATTTT; CDR3: CASSWDRGPYSNQPQHF
size: few; V: TRBV6-2/TRBV6-3; D: TRBD1; J: TRBJ2-7; DNA: TGTGCCAGCGCCAGACAGGGGTACGAGCAGTACTTC; CDR3: CASARQGYEQYF
size: .; V: TRBV20-1; D: TRBD2; J: TRBJ2-1; DNA: TGCAGTGCTCCTAGTCCCGGGACTAGCGGGAGCTATGAGCAGTTCTTC; CDR3: CSAPSPGTSGSYEQFF
size: .; V: TRBV6-2/TRBV6-3; D: TRBD2; J: TRBJ2-6; DNA: TGTGCCAGCAGTTACTCGATAGCGGGGTCCTTTCCCTCTGGGGCCAACGTCCTGACTTTC; CDR3: CASSYSIAGSFPSGANVLTF
size: few; V: TRBV4-1; D: TRBD2; J: TRBJ2-2; DNA: TGCGCCAGCAGCCAACCGGGACTAGCGGGAGGTTCCGGGGAGCTGTTTTTT; CDR3: CASSQPGLAGGSGELFF
size: few; V: TRBV12-3/TRBV12-4; D: TRBD2; J: TRBJ2-7; DNA: TGTGCCAGCAGTCTTTTCCCCGGGACTAGCGGGGGGAGAAGCTCCTACGAGCAGTACTTC; CDR3: CASSLFPGTSGGRSSYEQYF
size: .; V: TRBV2; D: .; J: TRBJ2-5; DNA: TGTGCCAGACAGACGACGGCGGGACGAGAGACCCAGTACTTC; CDR3: CARQTTAGRETQYF
size: few; V: TRBV12-3/TRBV12-4; D: .; J: TRBJ1-1; DNA: TGTGCCAGCAGTTTTCGGTGGACTGAAGCTTTCTTT; CDR3: CASSFRWTEAFF
size: few; V: TRBV7-2; D: .; J: TRBJ2-5; DNA: TGTGCCAGCAGCCCGCGCGGGACTCAGCAAGAGACCCAGTACTTC; CDR3: CASSPRGTQQETQYF
size: once; V: TRBV29-1; D: TRBD1; J: TRBJ1-2; DNA: TGCAGCGTTTCAGGGGGAGAGGGGTATGGCTACACCTTC; CDR3: CSVSGGEGYGYTF
size: .; V: TRBV7-2; D: TRBD1; J: TRBJ1-1; DNA: TGTGCCAGCAGCTCGGCAGGGGACAGCCTCGAAGCTTTCTTT; CDR3: CASSSAGDSLEAFF
size: many; V: TRBV7-3; D: .; J: TRBJ2-5; DNA: TGTGCCAGCAGCCCAACTTTGACGGGGGTAGAGACCCAGTACTTC; CDR3: CASSPTLTGVETQYF
size: .; V: TRBV27; D: .; J: TRBJ2-1; DNA: TGTGCCAGCAGTTTATTTAGAGACGTTGAGCAGTTCTTC; CDR3: CASSLFRDVEQFF
size: few; V: TRBV4-1; D: .; J: TRBJ2-7; DNA: TGCGCCAGCAGCCAAGAAGGTCGGGCAGGGATATACGAGCAGTACTTC; CDR3: CASSQEGRAGIYEQYF
size: few; V: TRBV19; D: .; J: TRBJ1-2; DNA: TGTGCCAGTAGTAATCCGAGCACGGGCGGCTACACCTTC; CDR3: CASSNPSTGGYTF
size: many; V: TRBV28; D: .; J: TRBJ1-5; DNA: TGTGCCAGCAGCTCCGGGATACAGCCCCAGCATTTT; CDR3: CASSSGIQPQHF
size: .; V: TRBV6-6; D: .; J: TRBJ1-1; DNA: TGTGCCAGCGGGGAGCAGAGCATGAACACTGAAGCTTTCTTT; CDR3: CASGEQSMNTEAFF